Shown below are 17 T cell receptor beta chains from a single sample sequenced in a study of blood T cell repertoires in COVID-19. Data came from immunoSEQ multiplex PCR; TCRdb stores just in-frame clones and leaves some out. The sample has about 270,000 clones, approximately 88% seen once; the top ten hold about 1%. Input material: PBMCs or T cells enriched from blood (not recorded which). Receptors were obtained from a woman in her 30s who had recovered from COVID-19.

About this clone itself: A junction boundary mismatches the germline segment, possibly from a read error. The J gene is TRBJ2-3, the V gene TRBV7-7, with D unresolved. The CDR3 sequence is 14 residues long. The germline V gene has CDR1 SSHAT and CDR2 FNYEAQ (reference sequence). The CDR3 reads CASSLGPGTDTQYF. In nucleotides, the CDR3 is TGTGCTAGCAGCTTAGGCCCAGGAACGGATACGCAGTATTTT.

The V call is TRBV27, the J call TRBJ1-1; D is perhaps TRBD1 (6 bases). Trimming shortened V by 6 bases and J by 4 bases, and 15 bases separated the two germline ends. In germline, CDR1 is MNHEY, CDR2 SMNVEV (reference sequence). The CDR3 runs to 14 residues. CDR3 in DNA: TGTGCCAGCAGCGGGACAACCGTGGCCACTGAAGCTTTCTTT. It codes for CASSGTTVATEAFF.

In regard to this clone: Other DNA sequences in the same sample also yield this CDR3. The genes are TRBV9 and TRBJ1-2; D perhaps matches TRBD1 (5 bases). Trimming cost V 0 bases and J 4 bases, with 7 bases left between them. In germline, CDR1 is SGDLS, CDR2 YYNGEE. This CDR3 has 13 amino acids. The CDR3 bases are TGTGCCAGCAGCGTAGGGGGCGGCTATGGCTACACCTTC. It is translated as CASSVGGGYGYTF.

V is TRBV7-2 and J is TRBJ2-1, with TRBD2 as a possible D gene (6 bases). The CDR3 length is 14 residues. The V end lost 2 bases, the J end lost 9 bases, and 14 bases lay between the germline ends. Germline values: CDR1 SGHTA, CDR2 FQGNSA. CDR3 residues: CASSLLGQAGEQFF. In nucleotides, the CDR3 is TGTGCCAGCAGCTTACTTGGACAAGCGGGTGAGCAGTTCTTC.

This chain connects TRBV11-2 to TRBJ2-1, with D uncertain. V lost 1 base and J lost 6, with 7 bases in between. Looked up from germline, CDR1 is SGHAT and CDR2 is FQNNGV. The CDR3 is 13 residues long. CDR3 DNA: TGTGCCAGCAGCTTAGTCACTGTCAATGAGCAGTTCTTC. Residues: CASSLVTVNEQFF. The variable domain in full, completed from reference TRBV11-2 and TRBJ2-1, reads EAGVAQSPRYKIIEKRQSVAFWCNPISGHATLYWYQQILGQGPKLLIQFQNNGVVDDSQLPKDRFSAERLKGVDSTLKIQPAKLEDSAVYLCASSLVTVNEQFFGPGTRLTVL.

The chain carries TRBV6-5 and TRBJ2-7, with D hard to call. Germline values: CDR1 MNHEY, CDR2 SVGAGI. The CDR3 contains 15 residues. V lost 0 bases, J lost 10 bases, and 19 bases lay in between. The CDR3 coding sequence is TGTGCCAGCAGTTACTCGGGTCCTCGGGTGGAAGGACAGTACTTC. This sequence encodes CASSYSGPRVEGQYF.

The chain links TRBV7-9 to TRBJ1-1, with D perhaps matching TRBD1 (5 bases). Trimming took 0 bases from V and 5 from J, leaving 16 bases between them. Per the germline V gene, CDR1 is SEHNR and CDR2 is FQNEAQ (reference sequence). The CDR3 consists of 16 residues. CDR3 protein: CASSLAPEDPGTEAFF. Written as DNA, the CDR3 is TGTGCCAGCAGCTTAGCACCCGAGGACCCAGGGACTGAAGCTTTCTTT.

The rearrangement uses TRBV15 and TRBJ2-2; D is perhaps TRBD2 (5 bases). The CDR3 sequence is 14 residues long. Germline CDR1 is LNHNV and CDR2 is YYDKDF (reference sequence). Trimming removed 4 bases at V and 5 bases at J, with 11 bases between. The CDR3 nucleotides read TGTGCCACCAGCACTCGGGGTGGGACCGGGGAGCTGTTTTTT. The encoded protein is CATSTRGGTGELFF.

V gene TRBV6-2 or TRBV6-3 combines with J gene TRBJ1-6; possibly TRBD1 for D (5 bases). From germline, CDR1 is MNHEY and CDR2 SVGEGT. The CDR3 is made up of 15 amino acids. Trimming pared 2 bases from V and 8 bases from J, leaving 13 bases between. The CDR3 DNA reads TGTGCCAGCAGTTACACCTCCGGGACTTATTCACCCCTCCACTTT. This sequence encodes CASSYTSGTYSPLHF.

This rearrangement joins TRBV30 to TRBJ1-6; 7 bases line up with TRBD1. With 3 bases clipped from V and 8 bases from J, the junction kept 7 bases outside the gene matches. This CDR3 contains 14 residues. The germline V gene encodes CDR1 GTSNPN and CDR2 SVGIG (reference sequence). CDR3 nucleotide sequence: TGTGCCTGGAGCGCAAACAGGGGCCATTCACCCCTCCACTTT. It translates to CAWSANRGHSPLHF.

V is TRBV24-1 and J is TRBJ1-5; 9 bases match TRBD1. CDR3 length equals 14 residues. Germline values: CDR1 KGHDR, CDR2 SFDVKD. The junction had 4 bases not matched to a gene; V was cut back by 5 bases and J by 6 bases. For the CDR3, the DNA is TGTGCCACCAGTGCGGACAGGGGAGGTCAGCCCCAGCATTTT. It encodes CATSADRGGQPQHF.

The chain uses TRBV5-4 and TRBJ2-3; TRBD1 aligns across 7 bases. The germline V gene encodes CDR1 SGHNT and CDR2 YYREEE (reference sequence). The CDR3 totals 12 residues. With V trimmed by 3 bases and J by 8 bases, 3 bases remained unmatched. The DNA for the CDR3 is TGTGCCAGCAGCTCTAACAGGGGTACGCAGTATTTT. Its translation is CASSSNRGTQYF.

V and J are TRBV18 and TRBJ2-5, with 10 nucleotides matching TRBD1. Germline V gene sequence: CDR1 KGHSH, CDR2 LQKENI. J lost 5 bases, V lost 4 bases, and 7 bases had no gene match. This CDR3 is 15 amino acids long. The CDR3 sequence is CASSHPGQGYETQYF. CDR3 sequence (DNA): TGTGCCAGCTCACACCCGGGACAGGGGTACGAGACCCAGTACTTC.

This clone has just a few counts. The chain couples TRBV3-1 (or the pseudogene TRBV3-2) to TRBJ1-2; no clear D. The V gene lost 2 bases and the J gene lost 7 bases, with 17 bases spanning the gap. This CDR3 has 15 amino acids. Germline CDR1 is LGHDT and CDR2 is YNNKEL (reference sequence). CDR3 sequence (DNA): TGTGCCAGCAGCCAACCGGGGAGTTCGGTGGGTGGCTACACCTTC. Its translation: CASSQPGSSVGGYTF.

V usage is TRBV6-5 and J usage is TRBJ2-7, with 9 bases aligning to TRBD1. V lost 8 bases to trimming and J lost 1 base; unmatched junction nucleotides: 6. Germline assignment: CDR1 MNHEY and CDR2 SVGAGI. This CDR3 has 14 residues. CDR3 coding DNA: TGTGCCAGCTTTAAGGGACAGGGTTCCTACGAGCAGTACTTC. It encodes CASFKGQGSYEQYF.

The CDR3: CASSPRVGNTEAFF. The CDR3 DNA reads TGTGCCAGCAGCCCCAGGGTGGGTAACACTGAAGCTTTCTTT. This chain uses TRBV14 with TRBJ1-1; D is possibly TRBD1 (5 bases). The CDR3 covers 14 residues. Germline values: CDR1 SGHDN, CDR2 FVKESK. V shed 4 bases and J shed 2 bases, with 11 bases lying between them.

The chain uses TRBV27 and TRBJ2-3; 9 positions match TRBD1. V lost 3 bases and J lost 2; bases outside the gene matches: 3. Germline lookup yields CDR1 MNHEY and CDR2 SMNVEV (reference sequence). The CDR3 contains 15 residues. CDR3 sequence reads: CASSFTGGYTDTQYF. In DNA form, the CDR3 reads TGTGCCAGCAGTTTTACAGGGGGCTACACAGATACGCAGTATTTT.